One TCR beta chain is described in this entry. The antigen is not known. These data are taken from a study of CD8 T cells in ankylosing spondylitis. Study findings and constraints: A TCR beta motif of under 10 highly homologous variants seemed to mark ankylosing spondylitis blood.

Each CDR3 protein gets one entry after TCRdb re-called the 5' RACE reads with MiXCR. The sample shows hundreds of thousands of distinct CDR3 sequences, 12% of them seen only once. V was pared by 5 bases and J by 3 bases, with 6 bases of the junction left unmatched. CDR1 and CDR2 from the germline V gene are LNHDA and SQIVND (reference sequence). This CDR3 has 14 residues. The chain combines TRBV19 with TRBJ1-1, with 7 nucleotides matching TRBD1. The source of this sequence is a male donor with ankylosing spondylitis. The sample consisted of blood, either unsorted or a sorted T cell fraction (not recorded which). CDR3 sequence: CASSSHGQDTEAFF. CDR3 DNA sequence: TGTGCCAGTAGTTCCCATGGACAGGACACTGAAGCTTTCTTT.